The rows below give T cell receptor beta chains drawn from one sample of a study of blood T cells in healthy people across ages. TCRdb recomputed calls from the 5' RACE reads with MiXCR, one row per CDR3 protein. Altogether fewer than 1,000,000 distinct CDR3 sequences are present, more than 40% being singletons, with the ten largest covering under 20%. The specimen was blood. The receptors stem from a man in his 60s in good health. The conserved cysteine and the conserved F or W are not part of the CDR3 here.

TRBJ2-5 TRBV20-1 10 SARAFRETQY
TRBJ2-2 TRBV29-1 11 SAVGPHTGELF
TRBJ1-1 TRBV12-3/TRBV12-4 14 ASSTSGRGLETEAF
TRBJ2-1 TRBV14 14 ASSQAIMSTYNEQF
TRBJ2-7 TRBV9 16 ASSTHVARDKGVDEQY
TRBJ1-4 TRBV5-1 16 ASSSQPGQAATNEKLF
TRBJ2-5 TRBV20-1 11 SAPRTSQETQY
TRBJ2-1 TRBV7-2 12 ASSYGTANNEQF
. TRBV3-1 13 ASSQDLQGFYEQY
TRBJ1-1 TRBV9 13 ASSIGLEMNTEAF
TRBJ2-7 TRBV9 12 ASSVSGGIYEQY
TRBJ2-2 TRBV7-3 14 ASSLVAGANTGELF
TRBJ1-6 TRBV20-1 11 SARDSSNSPLH
TRBJ2-5 TRBV7-2 14 ASSYQTGGYQETQY
TRBJ1-1 TRBV10-2 11 ASSGRGVPEAF
TRBJ2-7 TRBV5-1 12 ASSRLTEAYEQY
TRBJ2-1 TRBV2 12 ASTVGGTLNEQF
TRBJ1-2 TRBV2 11 ASNRGTNYGYT
TRBJ1-2 TRBV20-1 12 SAAETGVGYGYT
TRBJ2-7 TRBV7-2 12 ASSLAGDTYEQY
TRBJ1-2 TRBV12-3/TRBV12-4 11 ASSFGTEYGYT
TRBJ1-2 TRBV4-3 14 ASSQAGTGYNYGYT
TRBJ2-1 TRBV11-3 13 ASSPQLSGYNEQF
TRBJ2-3 TRBV10-3 15 AISETGTGRREDTQY
TRBJ2-1 TRBV2 13 ASSDATSGDNEQF
TRBJ1-4 TRBV12-3/TRBV12-4 13 ASSFAGGGYEKLF
TRBJ2-5 TRBV7-7 11 ASSNGDGVTQY
TRBJ2-2 TRBV9 12 ASSVATGTGELF
TRBJ2-1 TRBV12-3/TRBV12-4 12 ASRNREAYNEQF
TRBJ2-1 TRBV20-1 12 SARDRGVYNEQF
TRBJ2-1 TRBV28 14 ASSLMVARGGNEQF
TRBJ2-5 TRBV20-1 13 SARDSGTARETQY
TRBJ1-2 TRBV5-5 13 ASSLGQGGHYGCT
TRBJ2-4 TRBV20-1 14 SARDLGALAKNIQY
TRBJ1-1 TRBV14 11 ASSQGLRVKAF
TRBJ2-7 TRBV4-1 13 ASSQMGQGSYEQY
TRBJ1-6 TRBV4-3 14 ASSLVRFPYTSPLH
TRBJ2-4 TRBV4-1 13 ASSQEGGGVNIQY
TRBJ2-3 TRBV4-3 13 ASSQDPGDTDTQY
. TRBV20-1 11 SASDSFHNEQY
TRBJ1-1 TRBV7-3 11 ASSRQGATEAF
. TRBV10-3 15 AISDPARQGARDIQY
TRBJ1-2 TRBV15 13 ATSRDLGGGYGYT
TRBJ2-2 TRBV9 13 ASSAGTPSSGELF
TRBJ2-1 TRBV7-3 12 ASSLSRSYNEQF
TRBJ1-1 TRBV24-1 13 ATRGTGRPGAEAF
TRBJ1-5 TRBV11-2 14 ASSLDGTGINQPQH
TRBJ1-5 TRBV4-3 14 ASSQDMRGGNQPQH
TRBJ2-1 TRBV6-1 12 ASSEYAGYNEQF
TRBJ2-1 TRBV11-2 19 ASSLVLGEGETGSSYNEQF
TRBJ2-5 TRBV12-3/TRBV12-4 12 ASNTGTNQETQY
TRBJ1-4 TRBV25-1 11 ASSRAPNEKLF
TRBJ2-5 TRBV4-3 14 ASSQETGGEGETQY